The TCR beta chain described here comes from a study of tumor and adjacent non-tumor tissue in lung cancer. Whole-study findings and limits: Tumor repertoires had a smaller top 100 clone share than normal lung. Tumor TCR diversity, when higher, was linked to shorter survival.

The library came from three nested PCR rounds adapted from ARM-PCR protocols. TCRdb used MiXCR to reprocess the multiplex PCR reads, holding one entry per CDR3 protein. The sample contains about 85,000 distinct CDR3 sequences, more than 60% of which appear only once. RNA was extracted from bulk tissue without any cell sorting. Concerning this clonotype: As yet, its antigen is unknown.

The CDR3 loop spans 15 amino acids. Germline V lookup: CDR1 SGHAT, CDR2 FQNNGV. V lost 2 bases and J lost 8, with 18 bases in between. Sequenced material: lung tumor tissue. The sequence was collected from a man aged 70-80 years with non-small cell lung cancer. This chain connects TRBV11-2 to TRBJ2-5; TRBD2 might be the D (7 bases). CDR3 in amino acids: CASSLYREGRDTQYF. CDR3 in DNA: TGTGCCAGCAGCTTATACAGGGAAGGGAGGGATACCCAGTACTTC.